Below are 31 T cell receptor beta chains sequenced from a single sample in a study of CD8 T cells in ankylosing spondylitis. One entry per CDR3 protein results from TCRdb running MiXCR on the 5' RACE reads. Among under 450,000 distinct CDR3 sequences listed, roughly 20% were seen once. The sequenced sample was blood, either unsorted or a sorted T cell fraction (not recorded which). The receptors shown here come from a male donor with ankylosing spondylitis or in good health (not recorded which).

The V call is TRBV18, the J call TRBJ2-5; 8 bases are shared with TRBD1. Germline V gene sequence: CDR1 KGHSH, CDR2 LQKENI. V lost 3 bases, J lost 3 bases, and 9 bases stayed unmatched. This CDR3 is built from 16 residues. The CDR3 is CASSPGQGGREETQYF. The CDR3 nucleotides are TGTGCCAGCTCACCCGGACAGGGAGGACGGGAAGAGACCCAGTACTTC.

This clonotype was observed a few times. The rearrangement joins TRBV7-9 to TRBJ2-2; the match to TRBD1 covers 7 bases. The CDR3 extends over 14 amino acids. Per the germline V gene, CDR1 is SEHNR and CDR2 is FQNEAQ (reference sequence). V trimming: 8 bases; J trimming: 6 bases; junction bases outside the gene matches: 9. The CDR3 protein is CASGGQQYPGELFF. The CDR3 DNA reads as TGTGCCAGCGGGGGACAGCAGTACCCCGGGGAGCTGTTTTTT.

This sequence joins TRBV20-1 and TRBJ2-3; 8 bases match TRBD2. The V segment lost 5 bases and the J segment 8 bases; nucleotides outside the gene matches: 9. The CDR3 has 13 residues. Germline V gene lookup returns CDR1 DFQATT and CDR2 SNEGSKA (reference sequence). The CDR3 nucleotides are TGCAGTGCTCATTTTGCCCGGGGGGGTACGCAGTATTTT. Amino acid sequence: CSAHFARGGTQYF.

In this sample, this clonotype turned up a few times. The chain uses TRBV29-1 and TRBJ2-2; 8 bases agree with TRBD1. The CDR3 has 15 amino acids. Germline V CDR1 and CDR2: SQVTM, ANQGSEA. V shed 7 bases, J shed 5 bases, and the junction held 12 bases outside the gene matches. In DNA form, the CDR3 reads TGCAGCGCACCCCGGGGGACAGGTCATACCGGGGAGCTGTTTTTT. Protein sequence: CSAPRGTGHTGELFF.

This clonotype was seen only a few times. This chain uses TRBV24-1 with TRBJ2-5, with 10 bases aligning to TRBD1. J gave up 5 bases and V 7 bases, and 3 bases lay outside the gene matches. Germline CDR1 reads KGHDR; CDR2 reads SFDVKD. The CDR3 runs to 13 residues. CDR3 amino acids: CATRGTGAETQYF. The CDR3 region has the DNA TGTGCCACCAGGGGGACAGGGGCCGAGACCCAGTACTTC.

V is TRBV9 and J is TRBJ2-3; 13 bases line up with TRBD2. CDR1 SGDLS and CDR2 YYNGEE come from the germline V gene. J gave up 3 bases and V 0 bases, and 10 bases lay outside the gene matches. This CDR3 region has 19 residues. CDR3 nucleotide sequence: TGTGCCAGCAGCGTAGGTGTACTAGCGGGGGGGCAGGGGACAGATACGCAGTATTTT. Translating gives CASSVGVLAGGQGTDTQYF.

The chain recombines TRBV12-3 or TRBV12-4 with TRBJ2-7, with 7 bases identical to TRBD1. The CDR3 has 14 residues. The J segment lost 3 bases and the V segment lost 2 bases, leaving 4 bases of the junction unmatched. The CDR3 nucleotides read TGTGCCAGCAGTTTAACGGCAGGGGGCTACGAGCAGTACTTC. Its protein is CASSLTAGGYEQYF.

This clonotype was detected a few times. The genes are TRBV20-1 and TRBJ2-1, with D unresolved. The CDR3 contains 16 residues. Deletions cut 2 bases from V and 0 bases from J, with 14 bases between. Germline CDR1 reads DFQATT; CDR2 reads SNEGSKA (reference sequence). The CDR3 coding sequence is TGCAGTGCTAGATCGTGGGAAGAAGGCTCCTACAATGAGCAGTTCTTC. Its translation: CSARSWEEGSYNEQFF.

The chain employs TRBV7-6 and TRBJ2-7; a weak D match, TRBD2 (5 bases). Between the trimmed V and J ends, which lost 3 bases and 0 bases, there was a span of 9 bases. The CDR3 totals 14 residues. Germline V gives CDR1 SGHVS, CDR2 FNYEAQ. CDR3 in amino acids: CASSLTEDSYEQYF. The CDR3 DNA reads as TGTGCCAGCAGCTTGACGGAGGACTCCTACGAGCAGTACTTC.

The J gene is TRBJ2-1, the V gene TRBV4-1; D possibly matches TRBD1 or TRBD2 (5 bases each). The ends were cut back, 11 bases at V and 2 bases at J, with 10 bases in the middle. In germline, CDR1 is MGHRA, CDR2 YSYEKL. This CDR3 contains 12 residues. The CDR3 here is CASRGAYNEQFF. CDR3 DNA sequence: TGCGCCTCTCGAGGGGCCTACAATGAGCAGTTCTTC.

This clonotype was seen a handful of times. The gene calls are TRBV10-3 and TRBJ2-7; TRBD1 aligns across 7 bases. CDR1 ENHRY and CDR2 SYGVKD come from the germline V gene. The CDR3 sequence is 14 residues long. V lost 11 bases and J lost 1; bases outside the gene matches: 11. The chain's CDR3 is CAVNHGTASYEQYF. CDR3 nucleotide sequence: TGTGCCGTCAACCATGGGACAGCTTCCTACGAGCAGTACTTC.

The chain joins TRBV20-1 to TRBJ2-1; 7 bases line up with TRBD2. The CDR3 is 12 residues long. CDR1 is DFQATT and CDR2 is SNEGSKA in the germline V gene (reference sequence). The CDR3 here is CNVGGFYNEQFF. The DNA for the CDR3 is TGCAACGTGGGGGGGTTCTACAATGAGCAGTTCTTC.

The rearrangement joins TRBV27 to TRBJ2-5; 11 bases are a match to TRBD1. V was clipped by 2 bases and J by 5 bases; unmatched bases: 7. CDR3 length: 16 residues. Germline V gene sequence: CDR1 MNHEY, CDR2 SMNVEV (reference sequence). CDR3 sequence (DNA): TGTGCCAGCAGTTTAGGGTGGACAGGGGGCTTGGAGACCCAGTACTTC. This sequence encodes CASSLGWTGGLETQYF.

This clonotype turned up a few times. The CDR3 spells CASGITGSYNEQFF. Written as DNA, the CDR3 is TGTGCCAGCGGGATAACAGGCTCCTACAATGAGCAGTTCTTC. The chain carries TRBV27 and TRBJ2-1; the D gene is possibly TRBD1 (5 bases). Trimming removed 8 bases at V and 0 bases at J, with 11 bases between. Germline V gives CDR1 MNHEY, CDR2 SMNVEV (reference sequence). There are 14 residues in the CDR3.

The chain uses TRBV12-3 or TRBV12-4 and TRBJ1-1; 7 bases are a match to TRBD1. The CDR3 extends over 14 amino acids. With 6 bases clipped from V and 5 bases from J, the junction kept 9 bases outside the gene matches. The CDR3, as DNA: TGTGCCAGCAGCCAGACACAGGGGAAAACTGAAGCTTTCTTT. This encodes CASSQTQGKTEAFF.

J is TRBJ2-1 and V is TRBV19; D might be TRBD1 or TRBD2, each matching 5 bases. The V and J ends lost 1 base and 7 bases respectively, with 8 bases between them. Germline CDR1 LNHDA, CDR2 SQIVND (reference sequence). The CDR3 loop spans 13 amino acids. CDR3 region: CASSIARGNEQFF. The CDR3 coding sequence is TGTGCCAGTAGTATAGCGAGGGGTAATGAGCAGTTCTTC.

V is TRBV3-1 and J is TRBJ1-3; D gene uncertain. This CDR3 spans 14 amino acids. The V gene lost 2 bases and the J gene lost 0 bases, with 5 bases spanning the gap. In germline, CDR1 is LGHDT, CDR2 YNNKEL (reference sequence). This chain's CDR3 is CASSQTDSGNTIYF. CDR3 nucleotide sequence: TGTGCCAGCAGCCAAACAGACTCTGGAAACACCATATATTTT.

This clonotype was counted between two and nine times. The genes are TRBV12-3 or TRBV12-4 and TRBJ1-1; D is unresolved. Trimming cost V 1 base and J 7 bases, with 7 bases left between them. The CDR3 runs 12 residues. CDR3: CASSLEAGEAFF. The CDR3 DNA sequence: TGTGCCAGCAGTTTAGAGGCCGGTGAAGCTTTCTTT.

This clonotype was found a few times. J is TRBJ2-1 and V is TRBV5-6; D gene ambiguous. This CDR3 is 13 amino acids long. Germline lookup yields CDR1 SGHDT and CDR2 YYEEEE. Trimming cost V 2 bases and J 6 bases, with 9 bases left between them. The CDR3 DNA follows: TGTGCCAGCAGCTTTGTGATGGCCAATGAGCAGTTCTTC. Protein sequence: CASSFVMANEQFF.

This clonotype was picked up a small number of times. The rearrangement uses TRBV28 and TRBJ2-1; 9 bases agree with TRBD1. The trim removed 5 bases at V and 8 bases at J, leaving 13 bases unmatched. The CDR3 has 16 residues. CDR1 and CDR2 from the germline V gene are MDHEN and SYDVKM. The CDR3 DNA is TGTGCCAGCAGTCTCCTCGCCGGGACAGGGTCAGATGAGCAGTTCTTC. This translates into CASSLLAGTGSDEQFF.

This clonotype was seen a handful of times. The V call is TRBV25-1, the J call TRBJ2-5; D tentatively reads TRBD1 or TRBD2 (5 bases each). Germline-derived CDR1 and CDR2 are MGHDK and SYGVNS. This CDR3 has 17 residues. V lost 4 bases, J lost 6 bases, and 24 bases lay in between. The CDR3: CASSAPTGTVKWKTQYF. Written as DNA, the CDR3 is TGTGCCAGCAGTGCCCCCACCGGGACGGTCAAATGGAAGACCCAGTACTTC.

This sequence joins TRBV29-1 and TRBJ2-2, with D possibly TRBD2 on 6 matching bases. Germline-derived CDR1 and CDR2 are SQVTM and ANQGSEA. The CDR3 extends over 13 amino acids. With 5 bases removed from V and 0 bases from J, the gap between germline ends came to 7 bases. The CDR3 loop is CSVWTTNTGELFF. Written as DNA, the CDR3 is TGCAGCGTTTGGACTACGAACACCGGGGAGCTGTTTTTT.

This clonotype was counted only a few times. The V call is TRBV11-2, the J call TRBJ2-1; D possibly corresponds to TRBD2 (6 bases). The CDR3 sequence is 15 residues long. The V end lost 1 base, the J end lost 6 bases, and 13 bases lay between the germline ends. The germline CDR1 and CDR2 sequences are SGHAT and FQNNGV. The CDR3 reads CASSLVAVQGNEQFF. The CDR3 DNA reads as TGTGCCAGCAGCTTAGTAGCGGTTCAGGGCAATGAGCAGTTCTTC.

This clonotype was seen a few times. The chain carries TRBV3-1 and TRBJ2-1, with D perhaps matching TRBD2 (7 bases). Trimming cost V 0 bases and J 5 bases, with 17 bases left between them. CDR1 is LGHDT, CDR2 YNNKEL, per germline (reference sequence). CDR3 length: 17 residues. CDR3 loop: CASSQDLAGAVHNEQFF. DNA for the CDR3: TGTGCCAGCAGCCAAGATTTGGCGGGGGCGGTCCACAATGAGCAGTTCTTC.

J is TRBJ2-6 and V is TRBV2; D uncertain. CDR1 is SNHLY and CDR2 is FYNNEI in the germline V gene. The length of the CDR3 is 18 residues. V dropped 7 bases and J dropped 1 base, with 20 bases sitting between them. The CDR3 sequence is CASIKTPVSVSGANVLTF. CDR3 sequence (DNA): TGTGCCAGCATTAAGACCCCCGTTAGTGTTTCTGGGGCCAACGTCCTGACTTTC.

The sample holds many counts of this clonotype. The chain is built from TRBV2 and TRBJ2-7, with no clear D. With 0 bases removed from V and 4 bases from J, the gap between germline ends came to 1 base. Germline lookup yields CDR1 SNHLY and CDR2 FYNNEI. The CDR3 consists of 11 residues. The CDR3 spells CASSEAYEQYF. The CDR3 DNA follows: TGTGCCAGCAGTGAAGCTTACGAGCAGTACTTC.

This clonotype showed up just a few times. The V call is TRBV15, the J call TRBJ2-1; 8 nucleotides match TRBD2. In germline, CDR1 is LNHNV, CDR2 YYDKDF (reference sequence). V lost 5 bases, J lost 5 bases, and 11 bases stayed unmatched. The length of the CDR3 is 16 residues. The CDR3, as DNA: TGTGCCACCAGCGCACGGGGGGGCTTTCAGAACAATGAGCAGTTCTTC. Its protein product is CATSARGGFQNNEQFF.

The CDR3 DNA reads as TGTGCCAGCAGGGGCCCGGACAGAGATACGCAGTATTTT. Its protein product is CASRGPDRDTQYF. V gene TRBV2 combines with J gene TRBJ2-3, with D tentatively TRBD1 (6 bases). Germline V lookup: CDR1 SNHLY, CDR2 FYNNEI. The CDR3 covers 13 residues. V shed 6 bases and J shed 5 bases, with 12 bases lying between them.

V usage is TRBV28 and J usage is TRBJ2-7; 9 bases line up with TRBD1. V was pared by 3 bases and J by 3 bases, with 3 bases of the junction left unmatched. The CDR3 is made up of 14 amino acids. Germline CDR1 MDHEN, CDR2 SYDVKM. This CDR3 is CASSFTDRGYEQYF. CDR3 coding DNA: TGTGCCAGCAGTTTTACGGACAGGGGCTACGAGCAGTACTTC.

Only a few counts were recorded for this clonotype. The rearrangement joins TRBV4-1 to TRBJ2-5, with 10 positions matching TRBD1. CDR3 size: 15 residues. Germline V gives CDR1 MGHRA, CDR2 YSYEKL. V lost 4 bases and J lost 1; bases outside the gene matches: 3. The CDR3 DNA reads TGCGCCAGCAGCCTTTGGACAGGGGGCCAAGAGACCCAGTACTTC. The encoded protein is CASSLWTGGQETQYF.

The chain uses TRBV10-3 and TRBJ2-2; no firm D call. In germline, CDR1 is ENHRY, CDR2 SYGVKD. V dropped 3 bases and J dropped 3 bases, with 14 bases sitting between them. The CDR3 is made up of 16 amino acids. CDR3 loop: CAISELRVYYTGELFF. The CDR3 region has the DNA TGTGCCATCAGTGAACTTCGGGTTTACTACACCGGGGAGCTGTTTTTT.